This entry lists 22 T cell receptor beta chains sequenced from one sample in a study of vaccination and CD4 T cells after COVID-19. These receptors have no known antigen. Treatment specified: roughly 10-day PBMC culture with coronavirus spike peptide pools or control peptides (ViraFEST assay). CD4+ T cells that had been cultured provided DNA sequenced with the Oncomine TCR Beta short-read assay. MiXCR, applied by TCRdb to the PCR reads, yields one record per CDR3 protein. The sample lists thousands of distinct CDR3 sequences, 21% seen once, with 8% to 9.5% in the top ten. Sequencing was performed on CD4+ T cells from blood, cultured in vitro, taken after SARS-CoV-2 vaccination. These receptors came from a human donor who had recovered from COVID-19.

This clonotype was picked up a small number of times. The rearrangement uses TRBV6-5 and TRBJ2-3; D might be TRBD1 or TRBD2, each matching 5 bases. Germline lookup yields CDR1 MNHEY and CDR2 SVGAGI. This CDR3 is built from 16 residues. The ends were cut back, 2 bases at V and 0 bases at J, with 12 bases in the middle. CDR3 protein: CASSYRGPSSTDTQYF. The DNA of the CDR3 is TGTGCCAGCAGTTACCGGGGCCCCTCTAGCACAGATACGCAGTATTTT.

In its sample, this clonotype was seen many times. The gene calls are TRBV20-1 and TRBJ2-5, with D perhaps assigned TRBD1 or TRBD2 (5 bases each). Germline V CDR1 and CDR2: DFQATT, SNEGSKA (reference sequence). Trimming took 3 bases from V and 0 from J, leaving 17 bases between them. The CDR3 has 16 residues. The CDR3 nucleotides read TGCAGTGCTAGGTCCGCCGGGACCCCGAACCAAGAGACCCAGTACTTC. This sequence encodes CSARSAGTPNQETQYF.

The V and J genes are TRBV11-3 and TRBJ1-2, with 8 bases fitting TRBD1. V shed 5 bases and J 1 base; nucleotides not matched to a gene: 6. CDR3 length equals 15 residues. Germline CDR1 and CDR2: SGHNT and YENEEA. As DNA, the CDR3 is TGTGCCAGCAGCCGTGGACAGGGTGGTAACTATGGCTACACCTTC. Protein sequence: CASSRGQGGNYGYTF.

By its share, this clonotype is medium-sized. The genes are TRBV27 and TRBJ1-6; tentatively, D is TRBD1 (5 bases). The germline CDR1 and CDR2 sequences are MNHEY and SMNVEV (reference sequence). The CDR3 is 13 amino acids. V was trimmed by 4 bases and J by 8 bases, leaving 9 bases between them. This CDR3 is CASSSRQHSPLHF. As DNA, the CDR3 is TGTGCCAGCAGTTCACGACAGCATTCACCCCTCCACTTT.

A few counts support this clonotype. In nucleotides, the CDR3 is TGTGCCAGCAGTGACCCCCGAATCCTAGCGGGAGTGGATACGCAGTATTTT. This sequence encodes CASSDPRILAGVDTQYF. The chain links TRBV6-1 to TRBJ2-3, with 10 nucleotides matching TRBD2. CDR1 and CDR2 (germline): MNHNS, SASEGT. The CDR3 contains 17 residues. Trimming took 3 bases from V and 6 from J; bases not matched to a gene: 12.

This clonotype turned up a few times. The genes are TRBV28 and TRBJ1-5, with no clear D. Trimming shortened V by 6 bases and J by 5 bases, and 5 bases separated the two germline ends. From germline, CDR1 is MDHEN and CDR2 SYDVKM. The CDR3 contains 11 residues. The CDR3 spells CASSRYQPQHF. The CDR3 DNA sequence: TGTGCCAGCAGCCGGTATCAGCCCCAGCATTTT.

By frequency in the sample, this clonotype is medium-sized. The V gene is TRBV11-1, the J gene TRBJ1-6, with 7 bases that match TRBD1. There are 16 residues in the CDR3. Germline values: CDR1 SGHAT, CDR2 FQDESV (reference sequence). Trimming cost V 1 base and J 8 bases; bases outside gene matches: 8. CDR3 DNA: TGTGCCAGCAGCTTAGTGAGGGGGCACTCGGATTCACCCCTCCACTTT. Protein sequence: CASSLVRGHSDSPLHF.

The chain recombines TRBV7-2 with TRBJ2-7, with 8 positions matching TRBD2. Per the germline V gene, CDR1 is SGHTA and CDR2 is FQGNSA. Trimming removed 10 bases from V and 3 bases from J; junction bases left unmatched: 8. This CDR3 contains 13 residues. CDR3 DNA sequence: TGTGCCAACCTTAGCGGGGCTGACTACGAGCAGTACTTC. Amino acid sequence: CANLSGADYEQYF.

This clonotype was counted at least ten times. V gene TRBV20-1 combines with J gene TRBJ2-7; D may be TRBD1 (6 bases). The CDR3 spans 12 residues. V lost 3 bases to trimming and J lost 6 bases, with 12 bases between them. Germline V CDR1 and CDR2: DFQATT, SNEGSKA (reference sequence). CDR3 sequence reads: CSASGRGREQYF. As DNA, the CDR3 is TGCAGTGCTAGTGGCAGGGGTCGCGAGCAGTACTTC.

The sample holds many counts of this clonotype. The chain recombines TRBV20-1 with TRBJ2-3; no reliable D call. CDR3 length: 11 residues. Germline V CDR1 and CDR2: DFQATT, SNEGSKA (reference sequence). V shed 4 bases and J shed 8 bases, with 10 bases lying between them. The CDR3: CSATGEVTQYF. As DNA, the CDR3 is TGCAGTGCTACCGGTGAGGTTACGCAGTATTTT.

The chain uses TRBV6-1 and TRBJ1-5; D unresolved. Germline V gene data show CDR1 as MNHNS and CDR2 as SASEGT. Deletions cut 3 bases from V and 2 bases from J, with 8 bases between. This CDR3 has 14 residues. CDR3 nucleotides: TGTGCCAGCAGTGAGACAAGGGGCAATCAGCCCCAGCATTTT. Encoded protein: CASSETRGNQPQHF.

This clonotype has just a few counts. The chain combines TRBV28 with TRBJ2-3, with TRBD1 matching over 7 bases. CDR1 is MDHEN, CDR2 SYDVKM, per germline. CDR3 length: 17 amino acids. After removal of 2 bases from V and 4 bases from J, the junction contained 12 bases not matched to a gene. The CDR3 region is CASSLPETGSVADTQYF. Here the CDR3 DNA reads TGTGCCAGCAGTTTACCCGAGACAGGGTCCGTGGCAGATACGCAGTATTTT.

This clonotype was detected ten times or more. The genes are TRBV28 and TRBJ1-5; 9 bases match TRBD1. Germline V gene data show CDR1 as MDHEN and CDR2 as SYDVKM. Trimming cost V 5 bases and J 2 bases; bases outside gene matches: 4. This CDR3 spans 15 amino acids. The CDR3 DNA sequence: TGTGCCAGCAGTCTTACAGGGGGCGGCAATCAGCCCCAGCATTTT. Amino acids: CASSLTGGGNQPQHF. Full variable domain (remainder filled in from reference TRBV28 and TRBJ1-5): DVKVTQSSRYLVKRTGEKVFLECVQDMDHENMFWYRQDPGLGLRLIYFSYDVKMKEKGDIPEGYSVSREKKERFSLILESASTNQTSMYLCASSLTGGGNQPQHFGDGTRLSIL.

This clonotype was picked up many times. This chain uses TRBV2 with TRBJ1-2; tentative D call: TRBD1 (5 bases). The CDR3 contains 12 residues. From germline, CDR1 is SNHLY and CDR2 FYNNEI. With 6 bases removed from V and 2 bases from J, the gap between germline ends came to 7 bases. The CDR3 here is CASRGENYGYTF. The CDR3 DNA sequence: TGTGCCAGCAGAGGGGAGAACTATGGCTACACCTTC.

This clonotype showed up just a few times. This chain links TRBV11-1 with TRBJ2-7; 9 bases match TRBD2. The J segment lost 2 bases and the V segment lost 3 bases, leaving 5 bases of the junction unmatched. In germline, CDR1 is SGHAT, CDR2 FQDESV (reference sequence). This CDR3 has 15 residues. The CDR3 bases are TGTGCCAGCAGCTTCCGGGGACTAGCAACCTACGAGCAGTACTTC. Amino acids: CASSFRGLATYEQYF.

The V call is TRBV6-2 or TRBV6-3, the J call TRBJ2-3; 7 bases are a match to TRBD2. J was trimmed by 1 base and V by 6 bases; bases with no gene match: 7. Germline-derived CDR1 and CDR2 are MNHEY and SVGEGT. The CDR3 totals 15 residues. CDR3 coding DNA: TGTGCCAGCAGGCAGGGAGGGCCGGGCACAGATACGCAGTATTTT. It encodes CASRQGGPGTDTQYF.

This clonotype was counted a few times. The J gene is TRBJ2-3, the V gene TRBV27; 10 bases are a match to TRBD2. The germline V gene has CDR1 MNHEY and CDR2 SMNVEV (reference sequence). V lost 5 bases and J lost 4; bases outside the gene matches: 9. The CDR3 is 16 amino acids. The CDR3 is CASSPLAGGYSDTQYF. CDR3 DNA: TGTGCCAGCAGTCCTTTAGCGGGGGGCTACTCAGATACGCAGTATTTT.

This clonotype was picked up many times. V usage is TRBV19 and J usage is TRBJ2-5, with no clear D. In germline, CDR1 is LNHDA, CDR2 SQIVND (reference sequence). Deletions cut 4 bases from V and 0 bases from J, with 6 bases between. The CDR3 runs 13 residues. CDR3: CASSRAYQETQYF. Here the CDR3 DNA reads TGTGCCAGTAGTAGGGCTTACCAAGAGACCCAGTACTTC. The full variable domain, its missing parts supplied by reference TRBV19 and TRBJ2-5, is DGGITQSPKYLFRKEGQNVTLSCEQNLNHDAMYWYRQDPGQGLRLIYYSQIVNDFQKGDIAEGYSVSREKKESFPLTVTSAQKNPTAFYLCASSRAYQETQYFGPGTRLLVL.

In its sample, this clonotype was seen a few times. This chain uses TRBV7-9 with TRBJ2-1; the D call may be TRBD1 or TRBD2 (5 bases each). This CDR3 region has 15 residues. Germline values: CDR1 SEHNR, CDR2 FQNEAQ (reference sequence). Trimming left V 5 bases short and J 5 bases short, with 16 bases between. CDR3 in amino acids: CASSIRRDGNNEQFF. CDR3 DNA sequence: TGTGCCAGCAGCATACGACGGGACGGAAACAATGAGCAGTTCTTC.

V and J are TRBV27 and TRBJ2-3, with D perhaps given as TRBD1 or TRBD2 (5 bases each). Germline loops: CDR1 MNHEY, CDR2 SMNVEV (reference sequence). Trimming shortened V by 2 bases and J by 0 bases, and 18 bases separated the two germline ends. The CDR3 is 18 residues long. The CDR3 is CASSLQGWEFSSTDTQYF. The DNA of the CDR3 is TGTGCCAGCAGTTTACAGGGCTGGGAGTTCTCTAGCACAGATACGCAGTATTTT.

This clonotype was picked up many times. The gene calls are TRBV6-2 or TRBV6-3 and TRBJ2-7, with TRBD1 as a possible D gene (6 bases). The V end was cut by 7 bases, the J end by 5 bases, with 24 bases between. CDR1 and CDR2 (germline): MNHEY, SVGEGT. This CDR3 has 16 residues. The CDR3 region has the DNA TGTGCCAGCACAAGAAGATTCCAGCCAGGGGTTCACGAGCAGTACTTC. This encodes CASTRRFQPGVHEQYF.

The gene calls are TRBV11-3 and TRBJ2-5; 10 bases agree with TRBD2. J lost 10 bases, V lost 4 bases, and 21 bases had no gene match. The CDR3 runs to 18 residues. The germline gives CDR1 SGHNT, CDR2 YENEEA. CDR3 amino acids: CASSSYTGLADAKRGQYF. CDR3 bases: TGTGCCAGCAGCTCCTATACAGGACTAGCGGATGCCAAGAGAGGCCAGTACTTC.